This is a list of T cell receptor beta chains from one sample in a study of T cells after posttransplantation cyclophosphamide. Sequenced by immunoSEQ multiplex PCR; TCRdb stores in-frame clones only, minus some. This table has thousands of clones, around 80% appearing once. Sequenced material: memory CD4+ T cells sorted from blood. The source of these receptors is a woman aged 50 to 60 in good health and a related stem cell transplant donor. Each CDR3 is given with its conserved first and last residue. Fields, in order: CDR3 length, clone size, J gene, V gene, D gene, CDR3 DNA, CDR3 protein. A D gene is named only where the DNA matches it firmly. Rows may omit the clone size; those that give it use once, few, many or a size class.

cdr3_length: 16
clone_size: -
j_call: TRBJ2-1
v_call: TRBV7-6
d_call: TRBD2
cdr3_nt: TGTGCCAGCAGCTCAAACCCAGCGGGAGCTGGGAATGAGCAGTTCTTC
cdr3_aa: CASSSNPAGAGNEQFF

cdr3_length: 14
clone_size: -
j_call: TRBJ2-5
v_call: TRBV7-3
d_call: TRBD1
cdr3_nt: TGTGCCAGCAGCCTGACAGGGGGCCAAGAGACCCAGTACTTC
cdr3_aa: CASSLTGGQETQYF

cdr3_length: 14
clone_size: few
j_call: TRBJ1-5
v_call: TRBV6-1
d_call: TRBD1
cdr3_nt: TGTGCCAGCAGTGTCCGGACAGGGGATCAGCCCCAGCATTTT
cdr3_aa: CASSVRTGDQPQHF

cdr3_length: 14
clone_size: -
j_call: TRBJ2-4
v_call: TRBV5-1
d_call: TRBD1
cdr3_nt: TGCGCCAGCAGCCAGGACAGGGGGCTGGCTGGGAAGTACTTC
cdr3_aa: CASSQDRGLAGKYF

cdr3_length: 13
clone_size: -
j_call: TRBJ1-2
v_call: TRBV6-5
d_call: -
cdr3_nt: TGTGCCAGCGGAGACGGTCCCTGGTATGGCTACACCTTC
cdr3_aa: CASGDGPWYGYTF

cdr3_length: 15
clone_size: -
j_call: TRBJ2-7
v_call: TRBV6-6
d_call: TRBD1
cdr3_nt: TGTGCCAGCAGTTATCCTCAGGGACAGGGACCCCAGCAGTACTTC
cdr3_aa: CASSYPQGQGPQQYF

cdr3_length: 14
clone_size: -
j_call: TRBJ2-2
v_call: TRBV6-5
d_call: -
cdr3_nt: TGTGCCAGCAGTTACCAAACCCGGGGCGGGGAGCTGTTTTTT
cdr3_aa: CASSYQTRGGELFF

cdr3_length: 16
clone_size: -
j_call: TRBJ2-3
v_call: TRBV18
d_call: TRBD2
cdr3_nt: TGTGCCAGCTCTCGGGACACTAGCGGGAGCACAGATACGCAGTATTTT
cdr3_aa: CASSRDTSGSTDTQYF

cdr3_length: 15
clone_size: -
j_call: TRBJ1-2
v_call: TRBV29-1
d_call: -
cdr3_nt: TGCAGCGTTGAAGATTATTATGGGGGGAACTATGGCTACACCTTC
cdr3_aa: CSVEDYYGGNYGYTF

cdr3_length: 13
clone_size: once
j_call: TRBJ1-1
v_call: TRBV19
d_call: TRBD1
cdr3_nt: TGTGCCAGTAGTAGAAACAGGGGAACTGAAGCTTTCTTT
cdr3_aa: CASSRNRGTEAFF

cdr3_length: 14
clone_size: once
j_call: TRBJ2-5
v_call: TRBV19
d_call: -
cdr3_nt: TGTGCCAGTAGTATACGACTAGGGAGAGAGACCCAGTACTTC
cdr3_aa: CASSIRLGRETQYF

cdr3_length: 10
clone_size: -
j_call: TRBJ2-3
v_call: TRBV7-9
d_call: TRBD1
cdr3_nt: TGTGCCAGCAGTTCGACAGGGGAGTATTTT
cdr3_aa: CASSSTGEYF

cdr3_length: 12
clone_size: once
j_call: TRBJ2-7
v_call: TRBV30
d_call: TRBD2
cdr3_nt: TGTGCCTGGGCCGGGACTAGTAACGAGCAGTACTTC
cdr3_aa: CAWAGTSNEQYF

cdr3_length: 15
clone_size: -
j_call: TRBJ2-1
v_call: TRBV7-3
d_call: TRBD2
cdr3_nt: TGTGCCAGCAGCTTAATGTCATTAGCGGGAGGGGAGCAGTTCTTC
cdr3_aa: CASSLMSLAGGEQFF

cdr3_length: 15
clone_size: few
j_call: TRBJ2-5
v_call: TRBV7-3
d_call: -
cdr3_nt: TGTGCCAGCAGCTTAGTCGGGGTAAAAGGAGAGACCCAGTACTTC
cdr3_aa: CASSLVGVKGETQYF

cdr3_length: 14
clone_size: -
j_call: TRBJ2-5
v_call: TRBV4-1
d_call: -
cdr3_nt: TGCGCCAGCAGCTTAGGGGGTTCACCCGAGACCCAGTACTTC
cdr3_aa: CASSLGGSPETQYF

cdr3_length: 15
clone_size: -
j_call: TRBJ2-7
v_call: TRBV7-2
d_call: -
cdr3_nt: TGTGCCAGCAGACTACAAGGGGCGGAAGTCTACGAGCAGTACTTC
cdr3_aa: CASRLQGAEVYEQYF

cdr3_length: 15
clone_size: -
j_call: TRBJ2-1
v_call: TRBV27
d_call: -
cdr3_nt: TGTGCCAGCAGTTTATCGAGTAGCTGGAACAATGAGCAGTTCTTC
cdr3_aa: CASSLSSSWNNEQFF

cdr3_length: 18
clone_size: -
j_call: TRBJ1-4
v_call: TRBV5-1
d_call: TRBD1
cdr3_nt: TGCGCCAGCAGCTTGGCGACTCAAACAGGGGCGGCGGGCGAAAAACTGTTTTTT
cdr3_aa: CASSLATQTGAAGEKLFF

cdr3_length: 15
clone_size: -
j_call: TRBJ2-3
v_call: TRBV27
d_call: -
cdr3_nt: TGTGCCAGCAGTCGCCGAGGGATTAGCACAGATACGCAGTATTTT
cdr3_aa: CASSRRGISTDTQYF

cdr3_length: 14
clone_size: -
j_call: TRBJ2-1
v_call: TRBV5-1
d_call: TRBD2
cdr3_nt: TGCGCCAGTAGACAGCGGGAGACGGCCAATGAGCAGTTCTTC
cdr3_aa: CASRQRETANEQFF

cdr3_length: 14
clone_size: -
j_call: TRBJ2-4
v_call: TRBV7-9
d_call: -
cdr3_nt: TGTGCCAGCTCCCTGTCGGGCAGGGGAAACATTCAGTACTTC
cdr3_aa: CASSLSGRGNIQYF

cdr3_length: 14
clone_size: -
j_call: TRBJ1-2
v_call: TRBV30
d_call: TRBD1
cdr3_nt: TGTGCCTGGAGTCGTGGGGACAGGGCGAGGGGCTACACCTTC
cdr3_aa: CAWSRGDRARGYTF

cdr3_length: 17
clone_size: once
j_call: TRBJ2-1
v_call: TRBV19
d_call: TRBD2
cdr3_nt: TGTGCCAGTAGGGAGGGGGCGGGACTAGCGGAGTACAATGAGCAGTTCTTC
cdr3_aa: CASREGAGLAEYNEQFF

cdr3_length: 15
clone_size: -
j_call: TRBJ1-1
v_call: TRBV2
d_call: -
cdr3_nt: TGTGCCAGCAGTGAAGCCACGTTCGGGTACACTGAAGCTTTCTTT
cdr3_aa: CASSEATFGYTEAFF

cdr3_length: 18
clone_size: -
j_call: TRBJ2-7
v_call: TRBV5-1
d_call: -
cdr3_nt: TGCGCCAGCAGCCGGAGCCCCATGGGGCTAGCGAGCTCCTACGAGCAGTACTTC
cdr3_aa: CASSRSPMGLASSYEQYF

cdr3_length: 14
clone_size: once
j_call: TRBJ1-6
v_call: TRBV6-5
d_call: -
cdr3_nt: TGTGCCAGCAGTTACGGGGGGGGCTATTCACCCCTCCACTTT
cdr3_aa: CASSYGGGYSPLHF

cdr3_length: 16
clone_size: -
j_call: TRBJ2-7
v_call: TRBV7-6
d_call: -
cdr3_nt: TGTGCCAGCAGCTTAGGTCAGGGAGGGGGTCTCGACGAGCAGTACTTC
cdr3_aa: CASSLGQGGGLDEQYF

cdr3_length: 12
clone_size: -
j_call: TRBJ2-5
v_call: TRBV19
d_call: -
cdr3_nt: TGTGCCAGTTCTGCGGCCCAAGAGACCCAGTACTTC
cdr3_aa: CASSAAQETQYF

cdr3_length: 15
clone_size: -
j_call: TRBJ2-1
v_call: TRBV7-3
d_call: TRBD2
cdr3_nt: TGTGCCAGCTTATCGCAAGCGGGAGAAATTAATGAGCAGTTCTTC
cdr3_aa: CASLSQAGEINEQFF

cdr3_length: 11
clone_size: -
j_call: TRBJ1-1
v_call: TRBV25-1
d_call: -
cdr3_nt: TGTGCCAGCAGTGGAGGACTTGAAGCTTTCTTT
cdr3_aa: CASSGGLEAFF

cdr3_length: 14
clone_size: few
j_call: TRBJ2-7
v_call: TRBV5-6
d_call: -
cdr3_nt: TGTGCCAGCAGCTTCCGACAGGCGAGCTACGAGCAGTACTTC
cdr3_aa: CASSFRQASYEQYF

cdr3_length: 14
clone_size: -
j_call: TRBJ1-5
v_call: TRBV28
d_call: -
cdr3_nt: TGTGCCAGCAGGACGGGTCTACTCAATCAGCCCCAGCATTTT
cdr3_aa: CASRTGLLNQPQHF

cdr3_length: 15
clone_size: -
j_call: TRBJ1-1
v_call: TRBV4-3
d_call: -
cdr3_nt: TGCGCCAGCAGCCAAGGCTGGGGGGGTGACACTGAAGCTTTCTTT
cdr3_aa: CASSQGWGGDTEAFF

cdr3_length: 13
clone_size: -
j_call: TRBJ2-5
v_call: TRBV4-1
d_call: -
cdr3_nt: TGCGCCAGCAGGTCAGGGGGGTCGGAGACCCAGTACTTC
cdr3_aa: CASRSGGSETQYF

cdr3_length: 20
clone_size: -
j_call: TRBJ1-1
v_call: TRBV28
d_call: TRBD1
cdr3_nt: TGTGCCAGCAGTCCCCAGGGCTCTCGGACAGGGGGCTTTATCAACACTGAAGCTTTCTTT
cdr3_aa: CASSPQGSRTGGFINTEAFF

cdr3_length: 14
clone_size: -
j_call: TRBJ1-1
v_call: TRBV11-2
d_call: TRBD1
cdr3_nt: TGTGCCAGCAGCCTCGACAGGGGTAAGGCTGAAGCTTTCTTT
cdr3_aa: CASSLDRGKAEAFF

cdr3_length: 15
clone_size: -
j_call: TRBJ2-7
v_call: TRBV6-6
d_call: -
cdr3_nt: TGTGCCAGCAGTTACGGATCAGGGGCGCCAAACGAGCAGTACTTC
cdr3_aa: CASSYGSGAPNEQYF

cdr3_length: 14
clone_size: -
j_call: TRBJ1-6
v_call: TRBV9
d_call: -
cdr3_nt: TGTGCCAGCAGCCTCGGGGTACTTGAATCACCCCTCCACTTT
cdr3_aa: CASSLGVLESPLHF

cdr3_length: 14
clone_size: -
j_call: TRBJ2-2
v_call: TRBV5-1
d_call: TRBD2
cdr3_nt: TGCGCCAGCAGCTCTCAAGCGGGAATCGGGGAGCTGTTTTTT
cdr3_aa: CASSSQAGIGELFF

cdr3_length: 13
clone_size: -
j_call: TRBJ1-1
v_call: TRBV19
d_call: TRBD1
cdr3_nt: TGTGCCTCGAGCGGGACAGGGGGCTCGGTAGCTTTCTTT
cdr3_aa: CASSGTGGSVAFF

cdr3_length: 19
clone_size: -
j_call: TRBJ2-5
v_call: TRBV4-1
d_call: TRBD2
cdr3_nt: TGCGCCAGCAGCCACCCGGGACTAGCGGGAGGCCCTTACCAAGAGACCCAGTACTTC
cdr3_aa: CASSHPGLAGGPYQETQYF

cdr3_length: 15
clone_size: -
j_call: TRBJ2-2
v_call: TRBV5-1
d_call: TRBD1
cdr3_nt: TGCGCCAGCAGCTTGGACCCCAGGGGGACCGGGGAGCTGTTTTTT
cdr3_aa: CASSLDPRGTGELFF

cdr3_length: 16
clone_size: few
j_call: TRBJ1-1
v_call: TRBV7-9
d_call: -
cdr3_nt: TGTGCCAGCAGCTTAGTAGGCCCGGGGTCGGGGACTGAAGCTTTCTTT
cdr3_aa: CASSLVGPGSGTEAFF

cdr3_length: 15
clone_size: -
j_call: TRBJ2-5
v_call: TRBV7-2
d_call: TRBD2
cdr3_nt: TGTGCCAGCAGCACCCAGGGACTAGCCCAAGAGACCCAGTACTTC
cdr3_aa: CASSTQGLAQETQYF

cdr3_length: 14
clone_size: -
j_call: TRBJ1-3
v_call: TRBV29-1
d_call: -
cdr3_nt: TGCAGCGCCGGAGGACAGCTCTCTGGAAACACCATATATTTT
cdr3_aa: CSAGGQLSGNTIYF

cdr3_length: 15
clone_size: -
j_call: TRBJ2-1
v_call: TRBV11-3
d_call: TRBD2
cdr3_nt: TGTGCCAGCAGCCACACTAGCGGGAGTTTCAATGAGCAGTTCTTC
cdr3_aa: CASSHTSGSFNEQFF

cdr3_length: 15
clone_size: -
j_call: TRBJ1-2
v_call: TRBV6-1
d_call: TRBD1
cdr3_nt: TGTGCCAGCAGTGAAGGACAGGGGGCGGCCTATGGCTACACCTTC
cdr3_aa: CASSEGQGAAYGYTF

cdr3_length: 15
clone_size: few
j_call: TRBJ2-7
v_call: TRBV5-1
d_call: TRBD2
cdr3_nt: TGCGCCAGCAGCTCAAGAGCGGGAGTGTCCTACGAGCAGTACTTC
cdr3_aa: CASSSRAGVSYEQYF

cdr3_length: 13
clone_size: -
j_call: TRBJ2-2
v_call: TRBV10-1
d_call: TRBD2
cdr3_nt: TGCGCCAGCAGTGGCGGGGGAACCGGGGAGCTGTTTTTT
cdr3_aa: CASSGGGTGELFF

cdr3_length: 18
clone_size: -
j_call: TRBJ2-1
v_call: TRBV7-2
d_call: -
cdr3_nt: TGTGCCAGCAGCTCCAAATCCCAACTAGTGTCTATCGACAATGAGCAGTTCTTC
cdr3_aa: CASSSKSQLVSIDNEQFF

cdr3_length: 15
clone_size: -
j_call: TRBJ1-4
v_call: TRBV14
d_call: -
cdr3_nt: TGTGCCAGCAGCCAACCCGTTGGGGGCGTGGAAAAACTGTTTTTT
cdr3_aa: CASSQPVGGVEKLFF

cdr3_length: 14
clone_size: -
j_call: TRBJ1-1
v_call: TRBV5-1
d_call: -
cdr3_nt: TGCGCCAGCAGCTTGGGAGCAGGGAACACTGAAGCTTTCTTT
cdr3_aa: CASSLGAGNTEAFF

cdr3_length: 17
clone_size: -
j_call: TRBJ2-7
v_call: TRBV6-4
d_call: TRBD2
cdr3_nt: TGTGCCAGCAGGCCCCCCCTTAGCGGGAGTCGATCCTACGAGCAGTACTTC
cdr3_aa: CASRPPLSGSRSYEQYF

cdr3_length: 17
clone_size: -
j_call: TRBJ2-2
v_call: TRBV27
d_call: TRBD2
cdr3_nt: TGTGCCAGCAGTTTATTAGCGGGAGGCTCGAACACCGGGGAGCTGTTTTTT
cdr3_aa: CASSLLAGGSNTGELFF

cdr3_length: 13
clone_size: -
j_call: TRBJ2-7
v_call: TRBV19
d_call: TRBD1
cdr3_nt: TGTGCCAGTAGTATGGGACAGGTAAACGAGCAGTACTTC
cdr3_aa: CASSMGQVNEQYF